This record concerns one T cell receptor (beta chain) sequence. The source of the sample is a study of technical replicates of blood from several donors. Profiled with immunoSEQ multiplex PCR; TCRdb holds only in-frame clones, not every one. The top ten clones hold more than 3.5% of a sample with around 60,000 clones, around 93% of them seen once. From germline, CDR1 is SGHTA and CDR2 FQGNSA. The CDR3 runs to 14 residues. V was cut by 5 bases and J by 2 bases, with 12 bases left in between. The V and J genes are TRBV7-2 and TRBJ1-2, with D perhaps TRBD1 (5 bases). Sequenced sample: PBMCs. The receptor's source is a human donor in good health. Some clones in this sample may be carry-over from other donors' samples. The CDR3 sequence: CASSQMGGNYGYTF. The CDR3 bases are TGTGCCAGCAGCCAAATGGGGGGGAACTATGGCTACACCTTC.